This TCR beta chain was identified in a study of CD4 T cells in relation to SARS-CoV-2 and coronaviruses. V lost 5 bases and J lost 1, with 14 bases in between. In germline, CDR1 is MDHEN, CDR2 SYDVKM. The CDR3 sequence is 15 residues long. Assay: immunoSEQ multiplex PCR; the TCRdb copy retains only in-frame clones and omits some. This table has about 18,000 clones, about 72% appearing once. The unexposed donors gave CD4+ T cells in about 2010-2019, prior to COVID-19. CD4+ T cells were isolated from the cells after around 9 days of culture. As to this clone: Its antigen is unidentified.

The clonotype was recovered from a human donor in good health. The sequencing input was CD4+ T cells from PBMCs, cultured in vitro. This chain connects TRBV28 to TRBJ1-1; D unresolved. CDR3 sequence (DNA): TGTGCCAGCAGTCCCACGGGGTTGGGGAACACTGAAGCTTTCTTT. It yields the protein CASSPTGLGNTEAFF. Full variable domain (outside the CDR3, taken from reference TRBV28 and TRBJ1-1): DVKVTQSSRYLVKRTGEKVFLECVQDMDHENMFWYRQDPGLGLRLIYFSYDVKMKEKGDIPEGYSVSREKKERFSLILESASTNQTSMYLCASSPTGLGNTEAFFGQGTRLTVV.